The 19 T cell receptor beta chains in this list originate from one sample, sequenced in a study of CD8+ T cells in alopecia areata. Reverse transcription of extracted RNA yielded cDNA, which provided the sequencing template. The protocol was immunoSEQ multiplex PCR, while the TCRdb copy is restricted to in-frame clones and leaves out a portion. The sample has around 120,000 clones, 35% to 40% seen once. Material for sequencing was CD4+ T cells sorted from blood. These TCRs come from a human donor with alopecia areata.

This clone appeared once. This chain links TRBV5-1 with TRBJ2-5, with D possibly being TRBD1 (6 bases). This CDR3 region has 14 residues. V was clipped by 3 bases and J by 5 bases, with 14 bases between them. Per the germline V gene, CDR1 is SGHRS and CDR2 is YFSETQ. This CDR3 is CASSWGQARETQYF. As DNA, the CDR3 is TGCGCCAGCAGCTGGGGGCAGGCCCGGGAGACCCAGTACTTC.

This chain links TRBV20-1 with TRBJ1-4, with no clear D. Trimming shortened V by 0 bases and J by 8 bases, and 4 bases separated the two germline ends. CDR1 and CDR2 (germline): DFQATT, SNEGSKA (reference sequence). The CDR3 runs to 11 residues. CDR3 nucleotides: TGCAGTGCTAGAGATTGGGAAAAACTGTTTTTT. Protein: CSARDWEKLFF.

There are a few counts of this clone. The genes are TRBV2 and TRBJ2-3; D uncertain. This CDR3 has 14 amino acids. V shed 2 bases and J shed 2 bases, with 8 bases lying between them. Germline V gene sequence: CDR1 SNHLY, CDR2 FYNNEI. The CDR3 is CASSEQSLTDTQYF. The CDR3 bases are TGTGCCAGCAGTGAACAGTCTCTCACAGATACGCAGTATTTT.

This clone was seen only a few times. The chain combines TRBV2 with TRBJ1-5, with D maybe TRBD1 (5 bases). Germline CDR1 and CDR2: SNHLY and FYNNEI. This CDR3 contains 16 residues. The V end lost 7 bases, the J end lost 2 bases, and 18 bases lay between the germline ends. CDR3 DNA sequence: TGTGCCAGCACCCGTGGGACCGCCAAAGGCAATCAGCCCCAGCATTTT. As protein: CASTRGTAKGNQPQHF.

The chain recombines TRBV4-2 with TRBJ2-7, with D perhaps matching TRBD2 (6 bases). V was pared by 3 bases and J by 0 bases, with 24 bases between. The CDR3 covers 19 residues. The V gene's germline CDR1 is LGHNA and CDR2 YNFKEQ. CDR3 sequence: CASSHEGFRLERSSYEQYF. The CDR3 nucleotides read TGTGCCAGCAGCCACGAAGGGTTTCGACTAGAAAGGAGCTCCTACGAGCAGTACTTC.

The sample holds a few counts of this clone. The rearrangement joins TRBV29-1 to TRBJ2-5, with D unclear. The CDR3 loop spans 12 amino acids. Germline V gene data show CDR1 as SQVTM and CDR2 as ANQGSEA. Deletions cut 4 bases from V and 0 bases from J, with 6 bases between. The CDR3 reads CSVVEYQETQYF. The CDR3 DNA reads TGCAGCGTTGTAGAGTACCAAGAGACCCAGTACTTC.

This clone was picked up a small number of times. This rearrangement joins TRBV29-1 to TRBJ1-2; no firm D call. The germline gives CDR1 SQVTM, CDR2 ANQGSEA. This CDR3 has 12 amino acids. V was trimmed by 6 bases and J by 4 bases, leaving 12 bases between them. This CDR3 is CSVARQTYGYTF. The CDR3 coding sequence is TGCAGCGTGGCCAGACAAACCTATGGCTACACCTTC.

This chain connects TRBV25-1 to TRBJ2-7; no definite D call. Germline V lookup: CDR1 MGHDK, CDR2 SYGVNS. The CDR3 runs to 12 residues. V dropped 4 bases and J dropped 8 bases, with 12 bases sitting between them. The chain's CDR3 is CASSAIDSKQYF. The CDR3 DNA reads TGTGCCAGCAGTGCGATCGACTCAAAGCAGTACTTC.

This rearrangement joins TRBV7-2 to TRBJ1-4, with a weak D call TRBD1 (5 bases). This CDR3 spans 15 amino acids. V lost 0 bases and J 8 bases, leaving 13 bases between the germline ends. The V gene's germline CDR1 is SGHTA and CDR2 FQGNSA. Here the CDR3 DNA reads TGTGCCAGCAGCTTAGCTCCCAGGGCGCAAGAAAAACTGTTTTTT. This sequence encodes CASSLAPRAQEKLFF.

The chain carries TRBV2 and TRBJ2-7; the D is unclear. The CDR3 spans 13 residues. The V and J ends lost 11 bases and 0 bases respectively, with 14 bases between them. Germline V gene sequence: CDR1 SNHLY, CDR2 FYNNEI. CDR3 coding DNA: TGTGCCTCCCTCTTAACTTACTCCTACGAGCAGTACTTC. Translation: CASLLTYSYEQYF.

The CDR3 spells CAWSVEGQGIGEAFF. The CDR3 nucleotides are TGTGCCTGGAGTGTAGAGGGACAGGGCATCGGTGAAGCTTTCTTT. This rearrangement joins TRBV30 to TRBJ1-1, with TRBD1 identical over 9 bases. In germline, CDR1 is GTSNPN, CDR2 SVGIG (reference sequence). The CDR3 runs 15 residues. J gave up 7 bases and V 0 bases, and 9 bases lay outside the gene matches.

The rearrangement links TRBV27 to TRBJ2-7; TRBD2 agrees at 8 bases. This CDR3 is 16 amino acids long. Germline CDR1 reads MNHEY; CDR2 reads SMNVEV (reference sequence). J was trimmed by 0 bases and V by 2 bases; bases with no gene match: 6. The CDR3 coding sequence is TGTGCCAGCAGTTTAGGAATGGCGGGAGGCTCCTACGAGCAGTACTTC. Translating gives CASSLGMAGGSYEQYF.

This clone was counted only a few times. Here the CDR3 reads CASSVQVQRGGEQFF. CDR3 nucleotides: TGTGCCAGCAGTGTGCAGGTACAGCGAGGAGGTGAGCAGTTCTTC. The chain has TRBV28 and TRBJ2-1, with D possibly TRBD2 on 5 matching bases. Trimming cost V 5 bases and J 9 bases, with 20 bases left between them. CDR3 length equals 15 residues. CDR1 is MDHEN and CDR2 is SYDVKM in the germline V gene.

The genes are TRBV10-3 and TRBJ2-7; 9 bases map to TRBD2. In germline, CDR1 is ENHRY, CDR2 SYGVKD. V was pared by 10 bases and J by 7 bases, with 8 bases of the junction left unmatched. CDR3 length: 12 amino acids. CDR3 region: CATGLASGEQYF. The CDR3 nucleotides are TGTGCCACCGGACTAGCGAGCGGGGAGCAGTACTTC.

The chain employs TRBV29-1 and TRBJ1-2; the D is unclear. CDR3 length equals 14 residues. CDR1 is SQVTM, CDR2 ANQGSEA, per germline. Deletions cut 5 bases from V and 0 bases from J, with 13 bases between. CDR3 sequence (DNA): TGCAGCGTTCGACCCCGGCAATCTAACTATGGCTACACCTTC. This translates into CSVRPRQSNYGYTF.

The rearrangement uses TRBV5-6 and TRBJ2-7; D may be TRBD1 (5 bases). Germline-derived CDR1 and CDR2 are SGHDT and YYEEEE. Between the trimmed V and J ends, which lost 1 base and 3 bases, there was a span of 11 bases. The CDR3 is 14 amino acids. In DNA, the CDR3 is TGTGCCAGCAGCTTGTCAGGGAAAAGCTACGAGCAGTACTTC. Amino acid sequence: CASSLSGKSYEQYF.

The CDR3 spells CASSVNGQKYNEQFF. In nucleotides, the CDR3 is TGTGCCAGCAGCGTAAATGGACAGAAGTACAATGAGCAGTTCTTC. V and J are TRBV9 and TRBJ2-1; D is perhaps TRBD1 (6 bases). CDR3 length equals 15 residues. Between the trimmed V and J ends, which lost 1 base and 4 bases, there was a span of 12 bases. The germline CDR1 and CDR2 sequences are SGDLS and YYNGEE.

J is TRBJ2-1 and V is TRBV2; 7 bases map to TRBD2. The CDR3 consists of 15 residues. With V trimmed by 6 bases and J by 1 base, 6 bases remained unmatched. Looked up from germline, CDR1 is SNHLY and CDR2 is FYNNEI. This CDR3 reads CASSPSGISYNEQFF. Here the CDR3 DNA reads TGTGCCAGCAGCCCAAGCGGGATTTCCTACAATGAGCAGTTCTTC.

This clone was seen a few times. This chain connects TRBV29-1 to TRBJ2-1; D perhaps matches TRBD2 (6 bases). Germline V gene lookup returns CDR1 SQVTM and CDR2 ANQGSEA. This CDR3 has 13 residues. V lost 7 bases, J lost 8 bases, and 18 bases lay in between. This chain's CDR3 is CSDQPGGRDEQFF. CDR3 nucleotide sequence: TGCAGCGACCAACCTGGAGGGAGAGATGAGCAGTTCTTC.